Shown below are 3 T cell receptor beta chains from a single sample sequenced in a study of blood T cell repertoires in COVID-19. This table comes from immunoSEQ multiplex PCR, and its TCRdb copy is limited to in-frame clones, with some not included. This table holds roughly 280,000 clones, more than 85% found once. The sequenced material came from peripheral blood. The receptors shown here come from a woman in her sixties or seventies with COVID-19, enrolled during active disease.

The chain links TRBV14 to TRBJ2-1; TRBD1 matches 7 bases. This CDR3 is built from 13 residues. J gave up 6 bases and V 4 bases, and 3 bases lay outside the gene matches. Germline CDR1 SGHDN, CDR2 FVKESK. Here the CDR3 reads CASSPRQGNEQFF. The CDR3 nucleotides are TGTGCCAGCAGCCCGAGACAGGGCAATGAGCAGTTCTTC.

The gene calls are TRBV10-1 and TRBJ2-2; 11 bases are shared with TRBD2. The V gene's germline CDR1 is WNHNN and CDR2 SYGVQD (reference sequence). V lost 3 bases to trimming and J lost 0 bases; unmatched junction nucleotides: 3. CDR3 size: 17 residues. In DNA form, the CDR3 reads TGCGCCAGCAGTGAACTAGCGGGAGTGGCGAACACCGGGGAGCTGTTTTTT. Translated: CASSELAGVANTGELFF.

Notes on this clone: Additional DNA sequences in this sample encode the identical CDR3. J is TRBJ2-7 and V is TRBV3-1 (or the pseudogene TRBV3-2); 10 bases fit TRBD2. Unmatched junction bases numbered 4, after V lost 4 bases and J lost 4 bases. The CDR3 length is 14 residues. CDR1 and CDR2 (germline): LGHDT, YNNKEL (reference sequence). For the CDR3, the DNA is TGTGCCAGCAGCCCTAGCGGGAGATCGTACGAGCAGTACTTC. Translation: CASSPSGRSYEQYF.